This is a list of T cell receptor beta chains from one sample in a study of tumor T cells in aggressive B-cell lymphoma. TCRdb's table, derived via immunoSEQ multiplex PCR, lists solely in-frame clones and lacks some. There are approximately 1,200 clones in the sample; roughly 84% occur only once, and around 10% lies in the top ten. The sample taken for sequencing was tumor tissue. Source of these receptors: an adult with diffuse large B cell lymphoma. Both conserved end residues are part of each CDR3. A D gene is named only where the DNA matches it firmly. Expanded clones get a size class; other rows say once, few or many, or leave the size out.

TRBV5-1,-,TRBJ2-6,-,CASSLQPGQFSSGANVLTF,TGCGCCAGCAGCCTACAGCCAGGACAATTTAGCTCTGGGGCCAACGTCCTGACTTTC
TRBV7-9,-,TRBJ2-3,once,CASSPLINTDTQYF,TGTGCCAGCAGCCCCCTTATTAACACAGATACGCAGTATTTT
TRBV9,TRBD1,TRBJ2-7,few,CASSADPTGGYEQYF,TGTGCCAGCAGCGCAGATCCGACAGGGGGCTACGAGCAGTACTTC
TRBV10-3,-,TRBJ2-3,-,CAISESLNTDTQYF,TGTGCCATCAGTGAGTCCCTAAACACAGATACGCAGTATTTT
TRBV13,TRBD2,TRBJ2-3,-,CASSLGRLAGVDTQYF,TGTGCCAGCAGCTTAGGTCGTCTAGCGGGAGTTGATACGCAGTATTTT
TRBV7-9,-,TRBJ1-1,-,CASSLDIVRGLDTEAFF,TGTGCCAGCAGCTTAGATATTGTACGAGGGTTGGACACTGAAGCTTTCTTT
TRBV18,-,TRBJ2-5,-,CASSRRETQETQYF,TGTGCCAGCTCACGTCGGGAAACCCAAGAGACCCAGTACTTC
TRBV6-5,TRBD1,TRBJ1-5,-,CASRLTGVDQPQHF,TGTGCCAGCAGACTCACAGGGGTGGATCAGCCCCAGCATTTT
TRBV30,-,TRBJ1-1,-,CAWSQDTEAFF,TGTGCCTGGAGCCAGGATACCGAAGCTTTCTTT
TRBV5-1,TRBD1,TRBJ2-2,-,CASSRDRSARELFF,TGCGCCAGCAGCCGGGACAGAAGCGCTCGGGAGCTGTTTTTT
TRBV19,-,TRBJ1-5,-,CASGRTELHSNQPQHF,TGTGCCAGCGGGAGGACAGAACTTCATAGCAATCAGCCCCAGCATTTT
TRBV27,-,TRBJ1-2,-,CASSSAPGGGYTF,TGTGCCAGCAGTTCAGCTCCTGGGGGCGGCTACACCTTC
TRBV15,-,TRBJ2-7,-,CATSGGKAGGLYEQYF,TGTGCCACCAGCGGCGGGAAGGCAGGAGGCCTCTACGAGCAGTACTTC
TRBV6-5,-,TRBJ2-4,-,CASSPSRGAKNIQYF,TGTGCCAGCAGTCCCAGCAGGGGAGCCAAAAACATTCAGTACTTC
TRBV9,-,TRBJ2-7,-,CASSIDYEQYF,TGTGCCAGTAGTATAGATTACGAGCAGTACTTC
TRBV6-1,TRBD1,TRBJ2-7,-,CASRIQTGEFHEQYF,TGTGCCAGCAGGATTCAGACAGGGGAGTTCCACGAGCAGTACTTC
TRBV30,-,TRBJ1-1,-,CAAGRGGDTEAFF,TGTGCCGCCGGCCGGGGGGGAGACACTGAAGCTTTCTTT
TRBV6-5,-,TRBJ1-5,-,CASSYSIGVNQPQHF,TGTGCTAGCAGTTACTCGATAGGGGTCAATCAGCCCCAGCATTTT
TRBV5-4,TRBD1,TRBJ2-7,-,CASSLGQGHDEQYF,TGTGCCAGCAGCTTGGGACAGGGGCACGACGAGCAGTACTTC
TRBV5-1,-,TRBJ1-6,-,CASSLDSSSSYNSPLHF,TGCGCCAGCAGCTTGGATTCTAGCAGCTCCTATAATTCACCCCTCCACTTT
TRBV20-1,-,TRBJ2-7,-,CSAAKGDEQYF,TGCAGTGCTGCCAAGGGGGACGAGCAGTACTTC
TRBV14,-,TRBJ1-5,-,CASSTQGSGQPQHF,TGTGCCAGCAGCACCCAGGGATCCGGTCAGCCCCAGCATTTT
TRBV5-1,-,TRBJ2-7,-,CASSFAGFNSYEQYF,TGCGCCAGCAGCTTCGCAGGGTTTAACTCCTACGAGCAGTACTTC